Presented here are 8 T cell receptor beta chains from one specimen sequenced in a study of blood T cell repertoires in COVID-19. This table comes from immunoSEQ multiplex PCR, and its TCRdb copy is limited to in-frame clones, with some not included. The sample holds about 50,000 clones, about 84% seen once. Material for sequencing was peripheral blood. The receptors shown here come from an older woman with acute or convalescent COVID-19.

The chain carries TRBV30 and TRBJ2-7; 7 bases are a match to TRBD2. Germline-derived CDR1 and CDR2 are GTSNPN and SVGIG (reference sequence). With V trimmed by 2 bases and J by 4 bases, 5 bases remained unmatched. The CDR3 is made up of 13 amino acids. DNA of the CDR3: TGTGCCTGGAGTCGGGGGGATGTATACGAGCAGTACTTC. Its translation is CAWSRGDVYEQYF.

V gene TRBV6-1 combines with J gene TRBJ1-2, with D possibly matching TRBD1 (5 bases). Germline CDR1 MNHNS, CDR2 SASEGT. The CDR3 runs to 15 residues. V gave up 3 bases and J gave up 0 bases, with 11 bases separating them. Written as DNA, the CDR3 is TGTGCCAGCAGTGAGACAGTGAAATCTAACTATGGCTACACCTTC. It specifies CASSETVKSNYGYTF.

This clone has more than one count but fewer than ten. The chain combines TRBV2 with TRBJ2-5, with TRBD2 matching 7 bases. CDR3 length: 16 residues. With V trimmed by 0 bases and J by 1 base, 5 bases remained unmatched. In germline, CDR1 is SNHLY, CDR2 FYNNEI. CDR3 sequence reads: CASSEARGGTQETQYF. CDR3 DNA: TGTGCCAGCAGTGAAGCGCGGGGAGGGACCCAAGAGACCCAGTACTTC. Filled out from reference TRBV2 and TRBJ2-5, the complete variable domain reads EPEVTQTPSHQVTQMGQEVILRCVPISNHLYFYWYRQILGQKVEFLVSFYNNEISEKSEIFDDQFSVERPDGSNFTLKIRSTKLEDSAMYFCASSEARGGTQETQYFGPGTRLLVL.

This chain links TRBV7-8 with TRBJ2-3; 9 bases agree with TRBD2. Germline V gives CDR1 SGHVS, CDR2 FQNEAQ. The junction had 3 bases not matched to a gene; V was cut back by 2 bases and J by 3 bases. This CDR3 region has 15 residues. DNA of the CDR3: TGTGCCAGCAGCTTAAACAGCGGGGGGACAGATACGCAGTATTTT. It codes for CASSLNSGGTDTQYF.

CDR3 DNA: TGTGCCAGCAGCATCCTAGCGGGGGGGACCCCGGGTGAGCAGTTCTTC. Its protein product is CASSILAGGTPGEQFF. The rearrangement joins TRBV11-3 to TRBJ2-1; 12 nucleotides align to TRBD2. CDR1 is SGHNT and CDR2 is YENEEA in the germline V gene. The CDR3 length is 16 residues. Trimming removed 5 bases from V and 9 bases from J; junction bases left unmatched: 11.

The chain carries TRBV14 and TRBJ2-3; perhaps TRBD2 as D (5 bases). CDR1 SGHDN and CDR2 FVKESK come from the germline V gene. The CDR3 loop spans 13 amino acids. The ends were cut back, 4 bases at V and 1 base at J, with 6 bases in the middle. The CDR3 DNA reads TGTGCCAGCAGCCTCGGGGGCACAGATACGCAGTATTTT. Translation: CASSLGGTDTQYF. The full variable domain, rest sourced from reference TRBV14 and TRBJ2-3, is EAGVTQFPSHSVIEKGQTVTLRCDPISGHDNLYWYRRVMGKEIKFLLHFVKESKQDESGMPNNRFLAERTGGTYSTLKVQPAELEDSGVYFCASSLGGTDTQYFGPGTRLTVL.

The rearrangement links TRBV3-1 (or the pseudogene TRBV3-2) to TRBJ1-2, with 10 bases lining up with TRBD1. CDR1 and CDR2 from the germline V gene are LGHDT and YNNKEL (reference sequence). Trimming at V came to 2 bases and at J to 5 bases, leaving 5 bases not matched to a gene. This CDR3 spans 15 amino acids. The CDR3 DNA is TGTGCCAGCAGCCAATTGGGACAGGGGAGATATGGCTACACCTTC. Its protein is CASSQLGQGRYGYTF.

The chain employs TRBV11-2 and TRBJ2-1; 7 nucleotides agree with TRBD2. The V segment lost 1 base and the J segment 8 bases; nucleotides outside the gene matches: 5. CDR3 length equals 14 residues. Germline V gene data show CDR1 as SGHAT and CDR2 as FQNNGV. CDR3 protein: CASSLGRTSDEQFF. The CDR3 DNA is TGTGCCAGCAGCTTAGGACGAACTAGCGATGAGCAGTTCTTC.